The next 26 T cell receptor beta chains were all read from a single sample in a study of OX40 agonist ivuxolimab in advanced cancers. The method was immunoSEQ multiplex PCR; TCRdb's version includes in-frame clones alone and lacks a portion of them. The sample shows tens of thousands of clones, 89% of them seen only once. This specimen consisted of CD4+ or CD8+ T cells sorted from blood, obtained in a trial of the OX40 agonist ivuxolimab. The receptors were gathered from an adult with an advanced solid tumor such as melanoma, head and neck, liver or kidney cancer.

The chain carries TRBV28 and TRBJ1-5, with D uncertain. Germline V gene lookup returns CDR1 MDHEN and CDR2 SYDVKM. CDR3 length: 14 amino acids. Trimming left V 4 bases short and J 4 bases short, with 11 bases between. This chain's CDR3 is CASSSPGTNQPQHF. The CDR3 DNA sequence: TGTGCCAGCAGTTCCCCGGGAACAAATCAGCCCCAGCATTTT.

The chain couples TRBV29-1 to TRBJ2-7; the D call may be TRBD1 or TRBD2 (5 bases each). V was clipped by 7 bases and J by 2 bases, with 21 bases between them. CDR1 and CDR2 from the germline V gene are SQVTM and ANQGSEA. The CDR3 is 15 amino acids. The chain's CDR3 is CSAKYIGTNPYEQYF. In DNA, the CDR3 is TGCAGCGCGAAATATATCGGGACCAATCCCTACGAGCAGTACTTC.

The chain combines TRBV27 with TRBJ2-3; no clear D gene. The CDR3 totals 13 residues. From germline, CDR1 is MNHEY and CDR2 SMNVEV (reference sequence). Trimming stripped 3 bases from V and 2 bases from J, with 6 bases between. The CDR3 DNA reads TGTGCCAGCAGTTTCCGACTCACAGATACGCAGTATTTT. Its protein product is CASSFRLTDTQYF.

The CDR3 reads CLFGETQYF. CDR3 DNA: TGTCTGTTCGGGGAGACCCAGTACTTC. The chain employs TRBV21-1 and TRBJ2-5; the D call TRBD2 from the table was never checked on the DNA. TRBV21-1 is classified as a pseudogene. The CDR3 is 9 amino acids.

The chain carries TRBV6-1 and TRBJ2-7; TRBD1 matches 8 bases. Germline-derived CDR1 and CDR2 are MNHNS and SASEGT. The CDR3 length is 15 residues. The ends lost 0 bases at V and 3 bases at J; junction bases unmatched: 4. In DNA form, the CDR3 reads TGTGCCAGCAGTGAAGCGTGGACAGGGTTCTACGAGCAGTACTTC. This codes for CASSEAWTGFYEQYF.

The V gene is TRBV5-1, the J gene TRBJ1-1, with a possible D match to TRBD1 (6 bases). Germline values: CDR1 SGHRS, CDR2 YFSETQ. V gave up 0 bases and J gave up 4 bases, with 10 bases separating them. The CDR3 is 14 residues long. The CDR3 DNA reads TGCGCCAGCAGCTTGGTGGGGGCCCTCACTGAAGCTTTCTTT. The encoded protein is CASSLVGALTEAFF.

The chain recombines TRBV28 with TRBJ1-1; D is possibly TRBD1 (6 bases). V gave up 6 bases and J gave up 4 bases, with 18 bases separating them. This CDR3 is 15 amino acids long. Germline V gene lookup returns CDR1 MDHEN and CDR2 SYDVKM. CDR3 in amino acids: CASRTADSSGTEAFF. DNA of the CDR3: TGTGCCAGCAGAACAGCGGACAGTTCAGGCACTGAAGCTTTCTTT. The full variable domain, with the rest looked up from reference TRBV28 and TRBJ1-1, is DVKVTQSSRYLVKRTGEKVFLECVQDMDHENMFWYRQDPGLGLRLIYFSYDVKMKEKGDIPEGYSVSREKKERFSLILESASTNQTSMYLCASRTADSSGTEAFFGQGTRLTVV.

The sample holds a few counts of this clone. The chain uses TRBV7-9 and TRBJ1-1, with 8 bases matching TRBD1. This CDR3 has 15 residues. Per germline, CDR1 SEHNR and CDR2 FQNEAQ (reference sequence). The V and J ends lost 0 bases and 5 bases, in that order; junction bases with no gene match: 5. Here the CDR3 DNA reads TGTGCCAGCAGCTTAGCGGTGACAGGGGCGACTGAAGCTTTCTTT. This sequence encodes CASSLAVTGATEAFF. Looking up the rest from reference TRBV7-9 and TRBJ1-1 gives the full variable domain: DTGVSQNPRHKITKRGQNVTFRCDPISEHNRLYWYRQTLGQGPEFLTYFQNEAQLEKSRLLSDRFSAERPKGSFSTLEIQRTEQGDSAMYLCASSLAVTGATEAFFGQGTRLTVV.

For the CDR3, the DNA is TGTGCCAGCAGCTCTTTGGGTCGGGACAGCTCTGGAAACACCATATATTTT. Residues: CASSSLGRDSSGNTIYF. The chain carries TRBV5-6 and TRBJ1-3; 7 bases are shared with TRBD1. The CDR3 length is 17 residues. The junction had 9 bases not matched to a gene; V was cut back by 3 bases and J by 0 bases. The germline gives CDR1 SGHDT, CDR2 YYEEEE. The full variable domain, rest sourced from reference TRBV5-6 and TRBJ1-3, is DAGVTQSPTHLIKTRGQQVTLRCSPKSGHDTVSWYQQALGQGPQFIFQYYEEEERQRGNFPDRFSGHQFPNYSSELNVNALLLGDSALYLCASSSLGRDSSGNTIYFGEGSWLTVV.

The rearrangement joins TRBV4-2 to TRBJ1-1, with TRBD1 matching over 7 bases. Looked up from germline, CDR1 is LGHNA and CDR2 is YNFKEQ. Trimming cost V 3 bases and J 5 bases; bases outside gene matches: 9. There are 15 residues in the CDR3. The CDR3, as DNA: TGTGCCAGCAGCCAGGCCTACAGGGGACTTACTGAAGCTTTCTTT. It encodes CASSQAYRGLTEAFF.

This sequence joins TRBV29-1 and TRBJ2-3, with D perhaps matching TRBD2 (6 bases). With 7 bases removed from V and 5 bases from J, the gap between germline ends came to 22 bases. CDR3 length: 15 residues. CDR1 is SQVTM, CDR2 ANQGSEA, per germline. The CDR3 region is CSASRESTVRDTQYF. The CDR3 DNA is TGCAGCGCCAGCCGGGAGTCCACCGTACGAGATACGCAGTATTTT.

The V and J genes are TRBV27 and TRBJ2-1, with D perhaps TRBD2 (5 bases). Deletions cut 7 bases from V and 5 bases from J, with 15 bases between. The CDR3 consists of 14 residues. The germline gives CDR1 MNHEY, CDR2 SMNVEV (reference sequence). The CDR3 is CASKTRHGNNEQFF. The CDR3, as DNA: TGTGCCAGCAAAACACGCCACGGGAACAATGAGCAGTTCTTC.

Concerning this clone itself: One end of the junction fails to match germline, which may point to a read error. The chain recombines TRBV6-5 with TRBJ1-2; D unclear. Per germline, CDR1 MNHEY and CDR2 SVGAGI. The CDR3 loop spans 14 amino acids. Here the CDR3 DNA reads TGTGCCAGCACTTACGGGTTTCCTAACTATGGCTACACCTTC. It is translated as CASTYGFPNYGYTF.

CDR3 protein: CASSLRAGLDSPLHF. In nucleotides, the CDR3 is TGTGCCAGCAGCTTGAGGGCAGGGTTAGATTCACCCCTCCACTTT. The V gene is TRBV5-6, the J gene TRBJ1-6; D possibly corresponds to TRBD1 (5 bases). V was trimmed by 1 base and J by 8 bases, leaving 13 bases between them. This CDR3 region has 15 residues. Per the germline V gene, CDR1 is SGHDT and CDR2 is YYEEEE.

The genes are TRBV18 and TRBJ1-6, with a possible D match to TRBD1 (5 bases). The CDR3 covers 15 residues. V lost 2 bases, J lost 7 bases, and 12 bases lay in between. The germline V gene has CDR1 KGHSH and CDR2 LQKENI. The CDR3 DNA reads TGTGCCAGCTCACCAAGAACGGCAGGGAATTCACCCCTCCACTTT. Its translation: CASSPRTAGNSPLHF.

The rearrangement links TRBV6-5 to TRBJ2-3; D may be TRBD1 or TRBD2 (5 bases each). Germline lookup yields CDR1 MNHEY and CDR2 SVGAGI. This CDR3 contains 15 residues. The V end was cut by 5 bases, the J end by 0 bases, with 12 bases between. CDR3 residues: CASSPTGHSTDTQYF. The CDR3 DNA reads as TGTGCCAGCAGTCCGACGGGGCACAGCACAGATACGCAGTATTTT.

The chain joins TRBV5-1 to TRBJ2-3; TRBD2 matches at 13 bases. CDR1 is SGHRS and CDR2 is YFSETQ in the germline V gene. CDR3 length: 18 amino acids. The J segment lost 1 base and the V segment lost 4 bases, leaving 9 bases of the junction unmatched. The CDR3 here is CASSNRAGTSGGTDTQYF. The CDR3 DNA sequence: TGCGCCAGCAGCAACCGCGCCGGGACTAGCGGGGGCACAGATACGCAGTATTTT.

This chain uses TRBV29-1 with TRBJ1-4; D is unresolved. Germline V gene sequence: CDR1 SQVTM, CDR2 ANQGSEA. V was pared by 4 bases and J by 3 bases, with 6 bases between. The CDR3 spans 12 residues. The CDR3 loop reads CSVGESNEKLFF. The CDR3 DNA follows: TGCAGCGTTGGGGAATCTAATGAAAAACTGTTTTTT.

The CDR3 nucleotides read TGTGCCAGCAGCGTAGGTCCTAGCGGGGGGGAGACCCAGTACTTC. This encodes CASSVGPSGGETQYF. V usage is TRBV9 and J usage is TRBJ2-5; TRBD2 matches 11 bases. The junction had 3 bases not matched to a gene; V was cut back by 0 bases and J by 5 bases. The CDR3 is 15 residues long. Germline-derived CDR1 and CDR2 are SGDLS and YYNGEE.

The chain is built from TRBV28 and TRBJ1-3, with TRBD1 as a possible D gene (6 bases). The V end was cut by 4 bases, the J end by 0 bases, with 10 bases between. Germline loops: CDR1 MDHEN, CDR2 SYDVKM. This CDR3 is built from 15 residues. In DNA form, the CDR3 reads TGTGCCAGCAGTTACAGGGACGTCTCTGGAAACACCATATATTTT. Amino acid sequence: CASSYRDVSGNTIYF. Based on the CDR3 plus reference TRBV28 and TRBJ1-3, the full variable domain is DVKVTQSSRYLVKRTGEKVFLECVQDMDHENMFWYRQDPGLGLRLIYFSYDVKMKEKGDIPEGYSVSREKKERFSLILESASTNQTSMYLCASSYRDVSGNTIYFGEGSWLTVV.

The V call is TRBV6-5, the J call TRBJ1-2; tentatively, D is TRBD1 (5 bases). Germline CDR1 reads MNHEY; CDR2 reads SVGAGI. V lost 5 bases and J lost 7, with 14 bases in between. CDR3 size: 13 residues. CDR3 sequence: CASSDQTGTGYTF. DNA of the CDR3: TGTGCCAGCAGTGATCAGACGGGGACTGGCTACACCTTC.

V usage is TRBV5-6 and J usage is TRBJ1-2; the D gene is possibly TRBD1 (5 bases). The V end lost 0 bases, the J end lost 4 bases, and 7 bases lay between the germline ends. The CDR3 is 13 residues long. Germline CDR1 reads SGHDT; CDR2 reads YYEEEE. The CDR3 reads CASSLGGTYGYTF. CDR3 bases: TGTGCCAGCAGCTTGGGGGGGACCTATGGCTACACCTTC. The variable domain in full, with the rest retrieved from reference TRBV5-6 and TRBJ1-2, is DAGVTQSPTHLIKTRGQQVTLRCSPKSGHDTVSWYQQALGQGPQFIFQYYEEEERQRGNFPDRFSGHQFPNYSSELNVNALLLGDSALYLCASSLGGTYGYTFGSGTRLTVV.

This chain uses TRBV5-6 with TRBJ2-1; D uncertain. V was pared by 2 bases and J by 8 bases, with 5 bases between. Germline V CDR1 and CDR2: SGHDT, YYEEEE. CDR3 size: 11 residues. The CDR3 here is CASSLQDEQFF. The CDR3 DNA reads as TGTGCCAGCAGCTTACAAGATGAGCAGTTCTTC.

The chain carries TRBV18 and TRBJ2-4, with D perhaps TRBD2 (5 bases). V lost 0 bases to trimming and J lost 6 bases, with 18 bases between them. CDR1 and CDR2 from the germline V gene are KGHSH and LQKENI. The CDR3 contains 17 residues. The CDR3 DNA sequence: TGTGCCAGCTCACCACCCTCAATGGTCAGAGGGTTAAACATTCAGTACTTC. Amino acids: CASSPPSMVRGLNIQYF.

The rearrangement links TRBV18 to TRBJ2-1; D is unresolved. CDR3 length equals 16 residues. Germline CDR1 reads KGHSH; CDR2 reads LQKENI. V lost 4 bases and J 7 bases, leaving 20 bases between the germline ends. The CDR3 sequence is CASSQLSSRAGNEQFF. The CDR3 coding sequence is TGTGCCAGCTCACAACTTAGCTCCCGCGCTGGAAATGAGCAGTTCTTC.

The chain links TRBV16 to TRBJ1-5, with 9 bases identical to TRBD1. Trimming at V came to 2 bases and at J to 5 bases, leaving 1 base not matched to a gene. The germline V gene has CDR1 KGHSY and CDR2 FQNENV. The CDR3 contains 14 residues. The CDR3 sequence is CASSQDRGYQPQHF. The DNA of the CDR3 is TGTGCCAGCAGCCAAGACAGGGGGTATCAGCCCCAGCATTTT.